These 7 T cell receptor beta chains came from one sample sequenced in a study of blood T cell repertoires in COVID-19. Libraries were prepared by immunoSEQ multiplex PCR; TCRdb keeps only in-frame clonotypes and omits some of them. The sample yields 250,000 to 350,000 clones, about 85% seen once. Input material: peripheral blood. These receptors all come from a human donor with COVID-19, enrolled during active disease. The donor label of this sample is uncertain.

The CDR3 DNA reads TGTGCCAGCAGCCCGGGGACTAGTGGATTTGCGGACGAGCAGTACTTC. It translates to CASSPGTSGFADEQYF. V and J are TRBV7-8 and TRBJ2-7; TRBD2 matches at 8 bases. The CDR3 contains 16 residues. The germline V gene has CDR1 SGHVS and CDR2 FQNEAQ. With V trimmed by 5 bases and J by 5 bases, 14 bases remained unmatched.

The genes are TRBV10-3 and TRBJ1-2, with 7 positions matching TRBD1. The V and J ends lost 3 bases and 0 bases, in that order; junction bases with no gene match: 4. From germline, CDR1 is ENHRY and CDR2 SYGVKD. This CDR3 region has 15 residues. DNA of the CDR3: TGTGCCATCAGTGACCCGGGACAGTCTAACTATGGCTACACCTTC. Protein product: CAISDPGQSNYGYTF.

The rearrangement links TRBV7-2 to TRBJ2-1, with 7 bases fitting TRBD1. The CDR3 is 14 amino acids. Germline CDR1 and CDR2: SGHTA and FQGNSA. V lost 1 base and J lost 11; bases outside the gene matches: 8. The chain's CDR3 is CASSLDVTGVQQFF. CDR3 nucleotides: TGTGCCAGCAGCTTAGATGTTACAGGGGTGCAGCAGTTCTTC.

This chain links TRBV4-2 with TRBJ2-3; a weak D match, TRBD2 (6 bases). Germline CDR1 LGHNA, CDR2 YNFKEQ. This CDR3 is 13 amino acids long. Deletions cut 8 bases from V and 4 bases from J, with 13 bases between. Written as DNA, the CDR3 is TGTGCCAGCGCACTAGCACTAGCAGATACGCAGTATTTT. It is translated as CASALALADTQYF.

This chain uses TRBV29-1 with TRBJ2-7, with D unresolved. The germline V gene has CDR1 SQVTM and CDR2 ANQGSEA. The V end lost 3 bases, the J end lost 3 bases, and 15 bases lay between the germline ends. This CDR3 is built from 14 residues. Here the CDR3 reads CSVESSGWIYEQYF. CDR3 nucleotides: TGCAGCGTTGAGTCGTCCGGGTGGATCTACGAGCAGTACTTC.

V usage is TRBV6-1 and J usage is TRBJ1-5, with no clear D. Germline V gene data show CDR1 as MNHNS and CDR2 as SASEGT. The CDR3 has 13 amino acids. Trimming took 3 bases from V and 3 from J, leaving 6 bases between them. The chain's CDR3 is CASSDRSNQPQHF. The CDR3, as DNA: TGTGCCAGCAGTGACAGGTCCAATCAGCCCCAGCATTTT.

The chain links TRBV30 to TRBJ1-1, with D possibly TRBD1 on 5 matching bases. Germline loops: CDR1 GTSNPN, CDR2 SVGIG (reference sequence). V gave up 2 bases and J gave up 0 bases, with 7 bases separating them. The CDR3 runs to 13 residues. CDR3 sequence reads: CAWSRGMNTEAFF. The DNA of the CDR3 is TGTGCCTGGAGTCGGGGGATGAACACTGAAGCTTTCTTT.